The 13 T cell receptor beta chains in this list originate from one sample, sequenced in a study of blood T cell repertoires in COVID-19. TCRdb keeps only in-frame clones here, not all; method: immunoSEQ multiplex PCR. The table shows some 300,000 clones, with around nine tenths occurring only once. Input material: PBMCs or T cells enriched from blood (not recorded which). These receptor sequences come from a woman between 50 and 59 years old who had been exposed to COVID-19.

This clone was counted once. The chain combines TRBV15 with TRBJ2-5, with D possibly matching TRBD2 (5 bases). CDR1 and CDR2 (germline): LNHNV, YYDKDF (reference sequence). This CDR3 has 15 residues. Trimming stripped 1 base from V and 5 bases from J, with 14 bases between. Here the CDR3 reads CATSRGSGRRETQYF. Here the CDR3 DNA reads TGTGCCACCAGCAGAGGCTCTGGACGGAGGGAGACCCAGTACTTC.

This clone appeared a single time. V usage is TRBV19 and J usage is TRBJ2-5; TRBD2 agrees at 10 bases. CDR1 is LNHDA, CDR2 SQIVND, per germline (reference sequence). V lost 5 bases, J lost 5 bases, and 5 bases stayed unmatched. CDR3 size: 14 residues. The CDR3 here is CASSFLAGAETQYF. The CDR3 DNA reads TGTGCCAGTAGTTTTCTAGCGGGGGCTGAGACCCAGTACTTC.

This clone has a single count. The chain carries TRBV19 and TRBJ2-7; TRBD1 matches at 7 bases. V shed 4 bases and J 0 bases; nucleotides not matched to a gene: 3. Germline lookup yields CDR1 LNHDA and CDR2 SQIVND (reference sequence). CDR3 length: 14 residues. The DNA for the CDR3 is TGTGCCAGTAGTAAATGGGACAGCTCCTACGAGCAGTACTTC. Translated, it gives CASSKWDSSYEQYF.

Written as DNA, the CDR3 is TGTGCCAGCAGCTTAAACAGCGGAAGGGCAGATACGCAGTATTTT. Its protein product is CASSLNSGRADTQYF. The chain has TRBV7-6 and TRBJ2-3, with D perhaps matching TRBD2 (5 bases). Germline values: CDR1 SGHVS, CDR2 FNYEAQ. The CDR3 runs 15 residues. Trimming cost V 2 bases and J 4 bases, with 13 bases left between them.

The chain recombines TRBV30 with TRBJ2-2; possible D gene TRBD1, 6 bases. In germline, CDR1 is GTSNPN, CDR2 SVGIG (reference sequence). This CDR3 has 13 amino acids. Trimming shortened V by 6 bases and J by 1 base, and 9 bases separated the two germline ends. The CDR3 coding sequence is TGTGCCTGCCAGGGGCTGAACACCGGGGAGCTGTTTTTT. Its protein product is CACQGLNTGELFF.

The V call is TRBV19, the J call TRBJ1-5; no firm D call. CDR3 length: 15 amino acids. CDR1 LNHDA and CDR2 SQIVND come from the germline V gene (reference sequence). V was cut by 5 bases and J by 0 bases, with 11 bases left in between. The CDR3 DNA reads as TGTGCCAGTAGTCCACCCGGGAATAGCAATCAGCCCCAGCATTTT. Amino acid sequence: CASSPPGNSNQPQHF.

The chain has TRBV7-6 and TRBJ2-1, with D maybe TRBD2 (6 bases). Germline CDR1 is SGHVS and CDR2 is FNYEAQ. CDR3 length: 16 residues. Trimming took off 5 bases at V and 0 bases at J, with 14 bases between the two ends. The CDR3 protein is CASSRGLLSSYNEQFF. In DNA, the CDR3 is TGTGCCAGCAGCAGGGGACTTCTAAGCTCCTACAATGAGCAGTTCTTC.

The chain couples TRBV3-1 (or the pseudogene TRBV3-2) to TRBJ1-1; a possible D gene is TRBD1 (6 bases). V was cut by 2 bases and J by 5 bases, with 6 bases left in between. Germline V gene sequence: CDR1 LGHDT, CDR2 YNNKEL (reference sequence). This CDR3 is built from 12 residues. In DNA, the CDR3 is TGTGCCAGCAGCCAAAGGGGGACTGAAGCTTTCTTT. Translation: CASSQRGTEAFF.

As DNA, the CDR3 is TGTGCCAGCAGCCCAGGGACTAGCGGGGGGGCCCCCGCAGATACGCAGTATTTT. This gives the protein CASSPGTSGGAPADTQYF. The chain is built from TRBV7-9 and TRBJ2-3, with 16 bases matching TRBD2. The junction had 9 bases not matched to a gene; V was cut back by 5 bases and J by 4 bases. CDR3 size: 18 residues. Germline CDR1 SEHNR, CDR2 FQNEAQ (reference sequence). Full variable domain (outside the CDR3, taken from reference TRBV7-9 and TRBJ2-3): DTGVSQNPRHKITKRGQNVTFRCDPISEHNRLYWYRQTLGQGPEFLTYFQNEAQLEKSRLLSDRFSAERPKGSFSTLEIQRTEQGDSAMYLCASSPGTSGGAPADTQYFGPGTRLTVL.

CDR3 loop: CASSITAGGADTQYF. CDR3 DNA: TGTGCCAGTAGTATCACAGCGGGGGGGGCCGATACGCAGTATTTT. The V call is TRBV19, the J call TRBJ2-3, with 10 bases matching TRBD2. Germline-derived CDR1 and CDR2 are LNHDA and SQIVND (reference sequence). Trimming at V came to 3 bases and at J to 6 bases, leaving 6 bases not matched to a gene. This CDR3 contains 15 residues.

The chain recombines TRBV5-8 with TRBJ1-2; tentatively, D is TRBD1 (6 bases). There are 14 residues in the CDR3. V lost 9 bases and J 0 bases, leaving 15 bases between the germline ends. Per germline, CDR1 SGHTS and CDR2 YDEGEE. In nucleotides, the CDR3 is TGTGCCATTCAAGTGACAGGAGCTAACTATGGCTACACCTTC. This codes for CAIQVTGANYGYTF.

J is TRBJ2-3 and V is TRBV5-1, with 13 bases aligning to TRBD2. Per germline, CDR1 SGHRS and CDR2 YFSETQ. V shed 9 bases, J shed 4 bases, and the junction held 8 bases outside the gene matches. This CDR3 region has 15 residues. CDR3 sequence (DNA): TGCGCCACCAAGAGGACTAGCGGGGGCCCAGATACGCAGTATTTT. Amino acids: CATKRTSGGPDTQYF.

V is TRBV4-1 and J is TRBJ1-4; 7 bases map to TRBD1. Germline V gene sequence: CDR1 MGHRA, CDR2 YSYEKL. After removal of 0 bases from V and 2 bases from J, the junction contained 12 bases not matched to a gene. The CDR3 has 19 amino acids. The CDR3 region has the DNA TGCGCCAGCAGCCAAGATGGCCCACAGGGACAGATGACTAATGAAAAACTGTTTTTT. Protein sequence: CASSQDGPQGQMTNEKLFF.